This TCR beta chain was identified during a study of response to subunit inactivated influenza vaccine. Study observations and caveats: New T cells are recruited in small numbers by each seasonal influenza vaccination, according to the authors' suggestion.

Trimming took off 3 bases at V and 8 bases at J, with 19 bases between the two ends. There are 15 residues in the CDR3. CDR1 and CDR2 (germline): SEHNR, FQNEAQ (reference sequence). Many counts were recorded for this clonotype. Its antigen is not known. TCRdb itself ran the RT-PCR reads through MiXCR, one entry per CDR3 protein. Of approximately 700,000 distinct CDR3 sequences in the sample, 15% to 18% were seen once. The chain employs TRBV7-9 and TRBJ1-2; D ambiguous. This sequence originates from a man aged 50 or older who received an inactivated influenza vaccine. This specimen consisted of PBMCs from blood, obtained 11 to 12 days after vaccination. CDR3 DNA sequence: TGTGCCAGCAGCTTCGTCGCTCCCCGACAAGGCGGCTACACCTTC. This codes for CASSFVAPRQGGYTF. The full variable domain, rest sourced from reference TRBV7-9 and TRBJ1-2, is DTGVSQNPRHKITKRGQNVTFRCDPISEHNRLYWYRQTLGQGPEFLTYFQNEAQLEKSRLLSDRFSAERPKGSFSTLEIQRTEQGDSAMYLCASSFVAPRQGGYTFGSGTRLTVV.